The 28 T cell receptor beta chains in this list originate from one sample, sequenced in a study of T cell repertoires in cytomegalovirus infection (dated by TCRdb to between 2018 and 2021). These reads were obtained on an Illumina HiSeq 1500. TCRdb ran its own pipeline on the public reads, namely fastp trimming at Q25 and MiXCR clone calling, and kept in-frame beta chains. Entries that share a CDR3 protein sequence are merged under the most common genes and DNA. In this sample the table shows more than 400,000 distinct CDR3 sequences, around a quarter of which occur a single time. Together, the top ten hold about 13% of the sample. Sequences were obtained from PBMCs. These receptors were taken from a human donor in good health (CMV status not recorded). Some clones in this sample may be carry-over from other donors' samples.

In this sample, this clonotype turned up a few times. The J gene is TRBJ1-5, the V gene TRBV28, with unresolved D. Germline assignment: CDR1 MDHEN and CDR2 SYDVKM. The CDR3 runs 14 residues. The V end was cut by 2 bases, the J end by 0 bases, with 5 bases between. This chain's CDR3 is CASSLRVSNQPQHF. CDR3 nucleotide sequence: TGTGCCAGCAGTTTAAGGGTTAGCAATCAGCCCCAGCATTTT. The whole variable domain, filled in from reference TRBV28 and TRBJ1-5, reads DVKVTQSSRYLVKRTGEKVFLECVQDMDHENMFWYRQDPGLGLRLIYFSYDVKMKEKGDIPEGYSVSREKKERFSLILESASTNQTSMYLCASSLRVSNQPQHFGDGTRLSIL.

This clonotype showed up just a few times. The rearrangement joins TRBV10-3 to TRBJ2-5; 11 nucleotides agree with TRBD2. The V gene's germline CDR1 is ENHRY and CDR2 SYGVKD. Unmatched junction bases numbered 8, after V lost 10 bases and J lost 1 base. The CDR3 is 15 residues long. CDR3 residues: CANSGTSGTQETQYF. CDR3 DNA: TGTGCCAACTCCGGGACTAGCGGAACCCAAGAGACCCAGTACTTC.

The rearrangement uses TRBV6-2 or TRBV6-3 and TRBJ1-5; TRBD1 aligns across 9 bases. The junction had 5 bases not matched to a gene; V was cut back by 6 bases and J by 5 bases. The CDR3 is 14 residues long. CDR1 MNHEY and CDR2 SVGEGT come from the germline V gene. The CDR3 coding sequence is TGTGCCAGCAGACGGGACAGGGTGGATCAGCCCCAGCATTTT. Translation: CASRRDRVDQPQHF.

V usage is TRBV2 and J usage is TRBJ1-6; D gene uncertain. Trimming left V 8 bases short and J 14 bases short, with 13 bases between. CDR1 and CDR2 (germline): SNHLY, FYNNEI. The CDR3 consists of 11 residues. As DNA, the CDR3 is TGTGCCAGCTCGTGGTTGGAAACCCTCCACTTT. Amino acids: CASSWLETLHF.

CDR3 residues: CSVEDRISKERDRINYGYTF. CDR3 nucleotides: TGCAGCGTTGAAGATCGAATCTCGAAAGAACGGGACAGAATTAACTATGGCTACACCTTC. This sequence joins TRBV29-1 and TRBJ1-2; 7 bases align to TRBD1. Germline-derived CDR1 and CDR2 are SQVTM and ANQGSEA. V dropped 0 bases and J dropped 1; count of bases not matched to a gene: 20. This CDR3 is 20 amino acids long.

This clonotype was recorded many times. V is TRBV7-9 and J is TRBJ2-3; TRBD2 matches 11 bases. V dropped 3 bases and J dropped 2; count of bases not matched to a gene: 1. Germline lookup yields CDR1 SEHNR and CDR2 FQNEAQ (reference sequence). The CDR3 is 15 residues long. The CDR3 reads CASSLTSGDTDTQYF. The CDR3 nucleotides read TGTGCCAGCAGCTTGACTAGCGGGGACACAGATACGCAGTATTTT.

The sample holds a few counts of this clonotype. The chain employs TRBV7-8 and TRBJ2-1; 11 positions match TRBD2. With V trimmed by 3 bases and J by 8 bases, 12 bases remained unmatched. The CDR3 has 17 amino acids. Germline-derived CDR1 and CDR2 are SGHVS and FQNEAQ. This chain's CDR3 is CASSFLELAGVGDEQFF. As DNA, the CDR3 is TGTGCCAGCAGCTTTCTAGAACTAGCGGGAGTAGGAGATGAGCAGTTCTTC.

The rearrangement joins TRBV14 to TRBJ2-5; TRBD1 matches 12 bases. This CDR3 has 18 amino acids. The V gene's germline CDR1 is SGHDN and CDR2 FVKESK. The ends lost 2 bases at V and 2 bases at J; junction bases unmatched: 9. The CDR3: CASSQTGTGGLGQETQYF. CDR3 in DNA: TGTGCCAGCAGCCAAACCGGGACAGGGGGCTTAGGTCAAGAGACCCAGTACTTC.

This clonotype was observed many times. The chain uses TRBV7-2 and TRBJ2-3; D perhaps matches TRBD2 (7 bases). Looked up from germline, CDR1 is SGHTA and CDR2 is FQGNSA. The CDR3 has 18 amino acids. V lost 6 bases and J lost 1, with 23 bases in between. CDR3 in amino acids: CASSRHRGRESGTDTQYF. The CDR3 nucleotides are TGTGCCAGCAGTCGTCATCGGGGGCGGGAGAGCGGCACAGATACGCAGTATTTT.

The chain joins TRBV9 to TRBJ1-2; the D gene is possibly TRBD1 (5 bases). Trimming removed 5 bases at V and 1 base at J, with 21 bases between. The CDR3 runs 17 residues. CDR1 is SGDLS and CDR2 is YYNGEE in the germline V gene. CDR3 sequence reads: CASSGGARLGINYGYTF. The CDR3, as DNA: TGTGCCAGCAGTGGAGGGGCTCGACTAGGGATTAACTATGGCTACACCTTC.

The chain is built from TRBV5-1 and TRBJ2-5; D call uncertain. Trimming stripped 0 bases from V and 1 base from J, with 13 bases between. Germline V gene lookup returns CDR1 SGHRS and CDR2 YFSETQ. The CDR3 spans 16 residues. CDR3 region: CASSLGLRLAQETQYF. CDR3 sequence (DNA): TGCGCCAGCAGCTTGGGCCTTAGACTCGCCCAAGAGACCCAGTACTTC.

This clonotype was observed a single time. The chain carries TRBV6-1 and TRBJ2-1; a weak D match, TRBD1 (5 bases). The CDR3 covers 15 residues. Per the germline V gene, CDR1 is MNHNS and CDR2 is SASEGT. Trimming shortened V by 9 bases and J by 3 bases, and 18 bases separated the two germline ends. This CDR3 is CASKRGNSFYNEQFF. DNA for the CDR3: TGTGCCAGTAAAAGGGGCAACTCATTCTACAATGAGCAGTTCTTC.

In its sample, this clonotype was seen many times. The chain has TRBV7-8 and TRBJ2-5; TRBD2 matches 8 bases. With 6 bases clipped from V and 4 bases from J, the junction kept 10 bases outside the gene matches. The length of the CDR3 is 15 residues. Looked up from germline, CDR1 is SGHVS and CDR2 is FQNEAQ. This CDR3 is CASSFGTSMGETQYF. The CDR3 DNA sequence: TGTGCCAGCAGTTTTGGGACTAGTATGGGAGAGACCCAGTACTTC.

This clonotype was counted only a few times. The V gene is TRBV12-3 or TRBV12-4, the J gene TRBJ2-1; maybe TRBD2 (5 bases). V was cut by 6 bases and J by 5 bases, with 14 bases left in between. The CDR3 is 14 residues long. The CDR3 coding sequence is TGTGCCAGCAGCACCCTTGGGAGCCACAATGAGCAGTTCTTC. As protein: CASSTLGSHNEQFF.

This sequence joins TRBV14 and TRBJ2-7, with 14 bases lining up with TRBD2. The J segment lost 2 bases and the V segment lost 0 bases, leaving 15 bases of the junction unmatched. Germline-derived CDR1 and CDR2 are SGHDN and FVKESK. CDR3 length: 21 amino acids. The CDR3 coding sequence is TGTGCCAGCAGCCAAGATCCTCTGACTAGCGGGAGGGCTTGGTCCGCCTACGAGCAGTACGTC. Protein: CASSQDPLTSGRAWSAYEQYV.

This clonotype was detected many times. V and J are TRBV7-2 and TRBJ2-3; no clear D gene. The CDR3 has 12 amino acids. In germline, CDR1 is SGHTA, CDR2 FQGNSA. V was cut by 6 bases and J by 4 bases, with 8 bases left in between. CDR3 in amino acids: CASSSYADTQYF. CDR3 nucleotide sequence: TGTGCCAGCAGTTCCTACGCAGATACGCAGTATTTT.

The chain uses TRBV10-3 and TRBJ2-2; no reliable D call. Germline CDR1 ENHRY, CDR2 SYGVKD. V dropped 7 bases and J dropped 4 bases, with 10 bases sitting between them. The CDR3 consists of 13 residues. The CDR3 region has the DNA TGTGCCATCACCTCGGTCACCACCGGGGAGCTGTTTTTT. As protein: CAITSVTTGELFF.

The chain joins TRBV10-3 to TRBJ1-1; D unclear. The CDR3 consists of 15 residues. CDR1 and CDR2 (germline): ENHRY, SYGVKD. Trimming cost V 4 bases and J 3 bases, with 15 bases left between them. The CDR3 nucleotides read TGTGCCATCAGTGCGACGACGGCAAGCTACACTGAAGCTTTCTTT. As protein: CAISATTASYTEAFF.

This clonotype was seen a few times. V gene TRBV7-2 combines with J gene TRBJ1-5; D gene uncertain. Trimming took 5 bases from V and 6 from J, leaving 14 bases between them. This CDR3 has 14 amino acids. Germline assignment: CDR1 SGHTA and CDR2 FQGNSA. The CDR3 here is CASSPMGISQPQHF. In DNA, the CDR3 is TGTGCCAGCAGCCCAATGGGCATAAGTCAGCCCCAGCATTTT.

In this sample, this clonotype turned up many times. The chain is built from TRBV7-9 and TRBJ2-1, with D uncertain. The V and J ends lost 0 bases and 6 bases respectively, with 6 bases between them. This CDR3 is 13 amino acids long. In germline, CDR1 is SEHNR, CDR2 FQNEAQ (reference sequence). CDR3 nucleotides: TGTGCCAGCAGCTTAGCGCAATCCAATGAGCAGTTCTTC. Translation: CASSLAQSNEQFF.

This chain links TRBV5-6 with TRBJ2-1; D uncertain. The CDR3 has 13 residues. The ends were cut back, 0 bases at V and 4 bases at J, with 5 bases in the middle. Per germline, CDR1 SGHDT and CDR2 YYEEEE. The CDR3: CASSLVYYNEQFF. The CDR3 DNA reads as TGTGCCAGCAGCTTGGTATATTACAATGAGCAGTTCTTC.

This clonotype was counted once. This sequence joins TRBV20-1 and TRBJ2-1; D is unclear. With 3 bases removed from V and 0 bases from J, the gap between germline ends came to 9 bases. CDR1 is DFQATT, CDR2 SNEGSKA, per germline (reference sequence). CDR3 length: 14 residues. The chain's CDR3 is CSASYRTSYNEQFF. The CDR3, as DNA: TGCAGTGCTAGTTACAGAACCTCCTACAATGAGCAGTTCTTC.

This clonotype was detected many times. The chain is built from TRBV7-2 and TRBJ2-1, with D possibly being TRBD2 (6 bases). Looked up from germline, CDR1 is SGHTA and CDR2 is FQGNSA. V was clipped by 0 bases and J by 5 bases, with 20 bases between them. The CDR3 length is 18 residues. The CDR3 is CASSLASGVWGSNNEQFF. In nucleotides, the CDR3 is TGTGCCAGCAGCTTAGCTTCGGGGGTTTGGGGCTCAAACAATGAGCAGTTCTTC.

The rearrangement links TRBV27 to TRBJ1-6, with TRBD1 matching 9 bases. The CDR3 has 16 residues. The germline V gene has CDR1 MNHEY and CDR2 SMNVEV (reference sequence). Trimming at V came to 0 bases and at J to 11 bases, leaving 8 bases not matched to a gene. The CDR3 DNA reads TGTGCCAGCAGTTTATCGAGCGGGACAGGGTTTGCACCCCTCCACTTT. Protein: CASSLSSGTGFAPLHF.

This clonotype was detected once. The CDR3: CASSQVGQGVIEAFF. In DNA, the CDR3 is TGCGCCAGCAGCCAAGTAGGGCAGGGGGTAATTGAAGCTTTCTTT. V is TRBV4-1 and J is TRBJ1-1; 7 positions agree with TRBD1. CDR3 length equals 15 residues. V lost 1 base, J lost 7 bases, and 9 bases stayed unmatched. Germline lookup yields CDR1 MGHRA and CDR2 YSYEKL.

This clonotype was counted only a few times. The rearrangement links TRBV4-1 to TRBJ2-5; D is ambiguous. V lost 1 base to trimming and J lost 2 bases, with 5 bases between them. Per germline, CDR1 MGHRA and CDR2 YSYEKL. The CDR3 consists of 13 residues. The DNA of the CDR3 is TGCGCCAGCAGCCAAGCCATTCAAGAGACCCAGTACTTC. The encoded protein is CASSQAIQETQYF.

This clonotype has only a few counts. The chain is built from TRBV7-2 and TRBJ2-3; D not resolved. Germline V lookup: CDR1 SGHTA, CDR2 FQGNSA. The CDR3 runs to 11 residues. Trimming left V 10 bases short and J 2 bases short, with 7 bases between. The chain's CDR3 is CAIGYTDTQYF. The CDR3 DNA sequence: TGTGCCATCGGATACACAGATACGCAGTATTTT.

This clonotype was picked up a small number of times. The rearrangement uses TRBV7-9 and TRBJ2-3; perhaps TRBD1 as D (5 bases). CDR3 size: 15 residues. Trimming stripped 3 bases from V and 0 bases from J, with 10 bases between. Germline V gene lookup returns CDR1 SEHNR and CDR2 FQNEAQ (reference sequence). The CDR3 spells CASSFQGGSTDTQYF. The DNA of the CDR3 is TGTGCCAGCAGCTTCCAGGGCGGTAGCACAGATACGCAGTATTTT.